The source of this T cell receptor beta chain is a study of blood T cell repertoires in COVID-19. On the study more broadly: PBMCs, B-cell-depleted T cells, or T cells provided the cDNA or gDNA that made up the material.

Some clones are missing from TCRdb's copy, which holds only in-frame ones; the method was immunoSEQ multiplex PCR. The data show about 180,000 clones, approximately 80% seen once. V dropped 3 bases and J dropped 7 bases, with 23 bases sitting between them. CDR1 and CDR2 (germline): SGDLS, YYNGEE. This CDR3 contains 17 residues. The material sequenced was peripheral blood. The sequence came from a human donor in a cohort sampled during active COVID-19. The chain combines TRBV9 with TRBJ2-1; perhaps TRBD2 as D (5 bases). The CDR3 DNA is TGTGCCAGCAGCGATACCCCCTACGAGGGAGAGACAAATGAGCAGTTCTTC. It specifies CASSDTPYEGETNEQFF. The full variable domain, in which reference TRBV9 and TRBJ2-1 provide the parts outside the CDR3, is DSGVTQTPKHLITATGQRVTLRCSPRSGDLSVYWYQQSLDQGLQFLIQYYNGEERAKGNILERFSAQQFPDLHSELNLSSLELGDSALYFCASSDTPYEGETNEQFFGPGTRLTVL.